One and the same sample provided the 5 T cell receptor beta chains below, sequenced in a study of T cell responses to AZD1222 COVID-19 vaccine. Here immunoSEQ multiplex PCR was the method, and the copy in TCRdb shows in-frame clones only, minus some. The sample has approximately 130,000 clones, 70% to 90% seen once. The sample was peripheral blood, taken 28 days after the second AZD1222 dose. The receptors shown here come from an adult who received the AZD1222 COVID-19 vaccine.

The chain links TRBV19 to TRBJ1-2, with 8 bases matching TRBD1. This CDR3 is 16 amino acids long. With V trimmed by 7 bases and J by 8 bases, 18 bases remained unmatched. Germline-derived CDR1 and CDR2 are LNHDA and SQIVND (reference sequence). The CDR3 loop reads CASTPGQGGVLRGYTF. The CDR3 nucleotides are TGTGCCAGTACGCCAGGACAGGGAGGAGTACTGAGGGGCTACACCTTC.

The chain joins TRBV15 to TRBJ1-2, with TRBD1 matching over 7 bases. The CDR3 is 16 amino acids. Germline CDR1 LNHNV, CDR2 YYDKDF (reference sequence). V gave up 3 bases and J gave up 5 bases; unmatched junction bases: 12. The CDR3 protein is CATSSDTGVYSYGYTF. The CDR3 DNA reads TGTGCCACCAGCAGTGACACAGGGGTTTACTCTTATGGCTACACCTTC.

This clone turned up a few times. The chain couples TRBV30 to TRBJ1-4, with unresolved D. This CDR3 contains 15 residues. V was cut by 0 bases and J by 3 bases, with 11 bases left in between. Germline CDR1 reads GTSNPN; CDR2 reads SVGIG (reference sequence). The CDR3: CAWSVPGRSNEKLFF. The CDR3 DNA follows: TGTGCCTGGAGTGTACCCGGCAGATCTAATGAAAAACTGTTTTTT.

The chain couples TRBV5-1 to TRBJ1-2, with TRBD1 matching over 8 bases. The CDR3 extends over 13 amino acids. V lost 3 bases and J lost 7; bases outside the gene matches: 5. The V gene's germline CDR1 is SGHRS and CDR2 YFSETQ. The CDR3 region is CASSSQGAVGYTF. The CDR3 nucleotides are TGCGCCAGCAGCTCCCAGGGGGCGGTTGGCTACACCTTC.

The rearrangement joins TRBV7-2 to TRBJ1-3; D is unresolved. CDR1 and CDR2 from the germline V gene are SGHTA and FQGNSA. CDR3 length: 13 amino acids. Trimming took 1 base from V and 6 from J, leaving 7 bases between them. CDR3 bases: TGTGCCAGCAGCTTAGGGGAGGCAAACACCATATATTTT. This encodes CASSLGEANTIYF. Complete variable domain (other parts from reference TRBV7-2 and TRBJ1-3): GAGVSQSPSNKVTEKGKDVELRCDPISGHTALYWYRQSLGQGLEFLIYFQGNSAPDKSGLPSDRFSAERTGGSVSTLTIQRTQQEDSAVYLCASSLGEANTIYFGEGSWLTVV.